The 25 T cell receptor beta chains reported below all come from one sample, sequenced in a study of blood T cell repertoires in COVID-19. Repertoires were generated with immunoSEQ multiplex PCR, while TCRdb's copy carries only in-frame clones and drops some. The profile shows 250,000 to 300,000 clones, 88% of them singletons. Sample: peripheral blood. Receptor source: a woman in her 30s with COVID-19, enrolled during active disease.

This clone has a handful of counts. The rearrangement uses TRBV6-1 and TRBJ1-2; weak D call: TRBD1 (5 bases). Germline CDR1 MNHNS, CDR2 SASEGT. The CDR3 extends over 15 amino acids. Trimming pared 3 bases from V and 3 bases from J, leaving 14 bases between. The CDR3 DNA follows: TGTGCCAGCAGTGAGATCCAGGGAGGTCACTATGGCTACACCTTC. Translating gives CASSEIQGGHYGYTF.

The chain joins TRBV28 to TRBJ2-6; 7 nucleotides align to TRBD1. The CDR3 consists of 15 residues. Germline assignment: CDR1 MDHEN and CDR2 SYDVKM. With 3 bases clipped from V and 2 bases from J, the junction kept 1 base outside the gene matches. This chain's CDR3 is CASSFGTAGANVLTF. In DNA, the CDR3 is TGTGCCAGCAGTTTCGGGACAGCTGGGGCCAACGTCCTGACTTTC. Complete variable domain (other parts from reference TRBV28 and TRBJ2-6): DVKVTQSSRYLVKRTGEKVFLECVQDMDHENMFWYRQDPGLGLRLIYFSYDVKMKEKGDIPEGYSVSREKKERFSLILESASTNQTSMYLCASSFGTAGANVLTFGAGSRLTVL.

The table lists this clone with a few counts. The CDR3 DNA is TGTGCCAGTGGACAGGGGGGCACCTACGAGCAGTACTTC. Its protein product is CASGQGGTYEQYF. The V gene is TRBV2, the J gene TRBJ2-7, with 10 bases lining up with TRBD1. Per the germline V gene, CDR1 is SNHLY and CDR2 is FYNNEI. The CDR3 is made up of 13 amino acids. V was pared by 9 bases and J by 2 bases, with 4 bases of the junction left unmatched.

This clone occurred once. V is TRBV19 and J is TRBJ1-4; TRBD1 might be the D (5 bases). CDR1 and CDR2 (germline): LNHDA, SQIVND (reference sequence). The CDR3 totals 14 residues. Trimming stripped 0 bases from V and 8 bases from J, with 10 bases between. The CDR3 nucleotides are TGTGCCAGTAGTATAGACCGATGGGGCGAAAAACTGTTTTTT. It specifies CASSIDRWGEKLFF.

The V call is TRBV3-1 (or the pseudogene TRBV3-2), the J call TRBJ1-1, with D hard to call. Germline lookup yields CDR1 LGHDT and CDR2 YNNKEL (reference sequence). The CDR3 has 13 amino acids. V lost 1 base, J lost 1 base, and 4 bases lay in between. In DNA, the CDR3 is TGTGCCAGCAGCCAAGCGAGGAACACTGAAGCTTTCTTT. Translated, it gives CASSQARNTEAFF.

CDR3 amino acids: CASSLRTTNEKLFF. The CDR3 nucleotides are TGTGCCAGCAGTTTGAGAACAACTAATGAAAAACTGTTTTTT. The chain links TRBV28 to TRBJ1-4; D gene unclear. This CDR3 contains 14 residues. Germline-derived CDR1 and CDR2 are MDHEN and SYDVKM. Trimming stripped 3 bases from V and 0 bases from J, with 5 bases between.

This sequence joins TRBV7-9 and TRBJ1-1; tentative D call: TRBD1 (5 bases). Germline CDR1 and CDR2: SEHNR and FQNEAQ (reference sequence). This CDR3 is built from 15 residues. V was cut by 4 bases and J by 4 bases, with 16 bases left in between. For the CDR3, the DNA is TGTGCCAGCAGCTCGCTCCCAGGGATAGCCACTGAAGCTTTCTTT. This gives the protein CASSSLPGIATEAFF.

V usage is TRBV7-9 and J usage is TRBJ1-1, with 7 positions matching TRBD1. This CDR3 comprises 14 residues. Trimming cost V 5 bases and J 14 bases; bases outside gene matches: 17. Germline V gives CDR1 SEHNR, CDR2 FQNEAQ (reference sequence). In DNA, the CDR3 is TGTGCCAGCAGCAGTACGGGGGGGACAGTGTTACACTTCTTT. The encoded protein is CASSSTGGTVLHFF.

The chain links TRBV7-3 to TRBJ2-3, with a tentative D call TRBD2 (7 bases). Germline-derived CDR1 and CDR2 are SGHTA and FQGTGA. Trimming took 3 bases from V and 3 from J, leaving 22 bases between them. The CDR3 covers 18 residues. The chain's CDR3 is CASSFEPFGGGRTDTQYF. CDR3 DNA sequence: TGTGCCAGCAGCTTCGAGCCCTTTGGCGGGGGCAGGACAGATACGCAGTATTTT.

The chain carries TRBV27 and TRBJ1-2, with D possibly TRBD1 on 5 matching bases. Deletions cut 6 bases from V and 9 bases from J, with 8 bases between. The CDR3 covers 10 residues. Germline loops: CDR1 MNHEY, CDR2 SMNVEV (reference sequence). In DNA form, the CDR3 reads TGTGCCAGCAGGGCAGGGCGCTACACCTTC. It translates to CASRAGRYTF.

The J gene is TRBJ2-1, the V gene TRBV29-1; the match to TRBD2 covers 10 bases. Germline CDR1 is SQVTM and CDR2 is ANQGSEA. J lost 4 bases, V lost 6 bases, and 9 bases had no gene match. The length of the CDR3 is 15 residues. The CDR3, as DNA: TGCAGCGTCGTCCCGGGACTAGCGATATACAATGAGCAGTTCTTC. This gives the protein CSVVPGLAIYNEQFF.

The chain uses TRBV2 and TRBJ2-1; possibly TRBD2 for D (5 bases). Germline-derived CDR1 and CDR2 are SNHLY and FYNNEI. This CDR3 comprises 13 residues. V lost 7 bases and J lost 0, with 7 bases in between. CDR3 residues: CASTGSSYNEQFF. The CDR3 nucleotides are TGTGCCAGCACGGGGAGCTCCTACAATGAGCAGTTCTTC. The full variable domain, rest sourced from reference TRBV2 and TRBJ2-1, is EPEVTQTPSHQVTQMGQEVILRCVPISNHLYFYWYRQILGQKVEFLVSFYNNEISEKSEIFDDQFSVERPDGSNFTLKIRSTKLEDSAMYFCASTGSSYNEQFFGPGTRLTVL.

The chain recombines TRBV24-1 with TRBJ1-1, with unresolved D. CDR3 size: 12 residues. Germline values: CDR1 KGHDR, CDR2 SFDVKD. Trimming pared 5 bases from V and 1 base from J, leaving 4 bases between. This chain's CDR3 is CATSAPNTEAFF. The CDR3 DNA follows: TGTGCCACCAGTGCTCCGAACACTGAAGCTTTCTTT.

The V gene is TRBV28, the J gene TRBJ1-1; D is perhaps TRBD1 (5 bases). The CDR3 totals 13 residues. V dropped 10 bases and J dropped 1 base, with 13 bases sitting between them. The germline V gene encodes CDR1 MDHEN and CDR2 SYDVKM. Written as DNA, the CDR3 is TGTGCCACCACAATAACAGGGAACACTGAAGCTTTCTTT. Amino acid sequence: CATTITGNTEAFF.

This chain links TRBV5-4 with TRBJ2-2, with D uncertain. Germline-derived CDR1 and CDR2 are SGHNT and YYREEE (reference sequence). V was clipped by 3 bases and J by 4 bases, with 10 bases between them. There are 14 residues in the CDR3. Written as DNA, the CDR3 is TGTGCCAGCAGCTCGTCCCGGAGCACCGGGGAGCTGTTTTTT. Protein: CASSSSRSTGELFF.

This chain uses TRBV7-9 with TRBJ2-7; 8 bases map to TRBD1. Trimming at V came to 4 bases and at J to 2 bases, leaving 4 bases not matched to a gene. The CDR3 length is 14 residues. The germline V gene encodes CDR1 SEHNR and CDR2 FQNEAQ (reference sequence). The CDR3 loop reads CASSSTGATYEQYF. As DNA, the CDR3 is TGTGCCAGCAGCTCGACAGGGGCCACCTACGAGCAGTACTTC. Drawing the rest from reference TRBV7-9 and TRBJ2-7, the complete variable domain is DTGVSQNPRHKITKRGQNVTFRCDPISEHNRLYWYRQTLGQGPEFLTYFQNEAQLEKSRLLSDRFSAERPKGSFSTLEIQRTEQGDSAMYLCASSSTGATYEQYFGPGTRLTVT.

This CDR3 reads CASSLAGGGSDEKLFF. The CDR3 DNA sequence: TGCGCCAGCAGCTTGGCCGGCGGGGGCAGCGATGAAAAACTGTTTTTT. The chain recombines TRBV5-1 with TRBJ1-4, with TRBD1 as a possible D gene (6 bases). CDR1 is SGHRS and CDR2 is YFSETQ in the germline V gene. V was clipped by 0 bases and J by 6 bases, with 15 bases between them. The CDR3 contains 16 residues.

CDR3 sequence reads: CASSLLTVYRGMLSGANVLTF. The CDR3, as DNA: TGCGCCAGCAGCCTCCTGACTGTGTACAGGGGGATGCTCTCTGGGGCCAACGTCCTGACTTTC. This sequence joins TRBV4-3 and TRBJ2-6; 8 bases map to TRBD1. Germline V gene lookup returns CDR1 LGHNA and CDR2 YSLEER. The CDR3 is 21 amino acids. Losses at the gene ends were 4 bases for V and 0 bases for J; bases not matched to a gene: 17.

This chain uses TRBV19 with TRBJ2-1, with a possible D match to TRBD2 (6 bases). Trimming took off 5 bases at V and 9 bases at J, with 14 bases between the two ends. The CDR3 has 13 amino acids. Germline CDR1 reads LNHDA; CDR2 reads SQIVND (reference sequence). The CDR3 DNA sequence: TGTGCCAGTAGTCCGCAGGGAGGCGGTGAGCAGTTCTTC. Translating it yields CASSPQGGGEQFF.

V and J are TRBV25-1 and TRBJ1-5, with a weak D call TRBD1 (5 bases). The CDR3 consists of 12 residues. Between the trimmed V and J ends, which lost 6 bases and 4 bases, there was a span of 7 bases. Germline values: CDR1 MGHDK, CDR2 SYGVNS. This chain's CDR3 is CASRRGNQPQHF. In nucleotides, the CDR3 is TGTGCCAGCAGACGGGGGAATCAGCCCCAGCATTTT.

The V gene is TRBV5-1, the J gene TRBJ2-2; D might be TRBD2 (5 bases). Germline CDR1 reads SGHRS; CDR2 reads YFSETQ. V dropped 0 bases and J dropped 2 bases, with 11 bases sitting between them. The length of the CDR3 is 16 residues. CDR3 sequence reads: CASSLVPRGNTGELFF. In DNA form, the CDR3 reads TGCGCCAGCAGCTTGGTCCCTCGGGGAAACACCGGGGAGCTGTTTTTT.

The chain employs TRBV9 and TRBJ2-1; TRBD2 matches at 13 bases. Germline assignment: CDR1 SGDLS and CDR2 YYNGEE. J was trimmed by 2 bases and V by 3 bases; bases with no gene match: 11. The CDR3 sequence is 19 residues long. This chain's CDR3 is CASSGTGLAGVSTYNEQFF. The CDR3 region has the DNA TGTGCCAGCAGCGGGACTGGACTAGCGGGAGTTTCGACCTACAATGAGCAGTTCTTC. The complete variable domain, with remaining parts taken from reference TRBV9 and TRBJ2-1, reads DSGVTQTPKHLITATGQRVTLRCSPRSGDLSVYWYQQSLDQGLQFLIQYYNGEERAKGNILERFSAQQFPDLHSELNLSSLELGDSALYFCASSGTGLAGVSTYNEQFFGPGTRLTVL.

This clone was counted once. CDR3 DNA: TGTGCCATCAGTGAGTCCGGGAGCTCCTACAATGAGCAGTTCTTC. This sequence encodes CAISESGSSYNEQFF. This chain connects TRBV10-3 to TRBJ2-1; weak D call: TRBD2 (6 bases). V shed 0 bases and J shed 0 bases, with 6 bases lying between them. CDR3 length: 15 residues. Germline V lookup: CDR1 ENHRY, CDR2 SYGVKD.

This chain connects TRBV4-1 to TRBJ1-1, with 10 bases matching TRBD1. The CDR3 consists of 16 residues. V lost 1 base, J lost 4 bases, and 6 bases stayed unmatched. Per germline, CDR1 MGHRA and CDR2 YSYEKL. The CDR3 sequence is CASSQAGTGVGTEAFF. Written as DNA, the CDR3 is TGCGCCAGCAGCCAAGCCGGGACAGGGGTGGGCACTGAAGCTTTCTTT.

The chain combines TRBV29-1 with TRBJ1-1, with D perhaps matching TRBD1 (5 bases). The germline gives CDR1 SQVTM, CDR2 ANQGSEA. The CDR3 has 13 amino acids. V gave up 7 bases and J gave up 6 bases, with 18 bases separating them. CDR3 DNA: TGCAGCGCACAGGACCCCCATGGGGCTGAAGCTTTCTTT. Protein: CSAQDPHGAEAFF. Combining the CDR3 with reference TRBV29-1 and TRBJ1-1 gives the whole variable domain SAVISQKPSRDICQRGTSLTIQCQVDSQVTMMFWYRQQPGQSLTLIATANQGSEATYESGFVIDKFPISRPNLTFSTLTVSNMSPEDSSIYLCSAQDPHGAEAFFGQGTRLTVV.